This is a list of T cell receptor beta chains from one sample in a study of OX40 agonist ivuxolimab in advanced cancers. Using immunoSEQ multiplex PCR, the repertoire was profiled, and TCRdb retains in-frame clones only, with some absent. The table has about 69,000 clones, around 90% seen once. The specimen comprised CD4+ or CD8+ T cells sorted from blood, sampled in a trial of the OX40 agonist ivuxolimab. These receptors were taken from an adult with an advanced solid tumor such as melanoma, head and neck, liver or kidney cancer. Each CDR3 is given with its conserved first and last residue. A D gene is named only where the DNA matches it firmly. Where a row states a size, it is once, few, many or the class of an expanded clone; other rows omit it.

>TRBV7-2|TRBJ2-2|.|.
TGTGCCAGCAGTTATTCGCGGAGGGCCGCCGGGGAGCTGTTTTTT
CASSYSRRAAGELFF
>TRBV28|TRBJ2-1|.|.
TGTGCCAGCAGCTACTACAATGAGCAGTTCTTC
CASSYYNEQFF
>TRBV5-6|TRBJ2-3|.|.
TGTGCCAGCAGCTCCCTGGAATGGGACACAGATACGCAGTATTTT
CASSSLEWDTDTQYF
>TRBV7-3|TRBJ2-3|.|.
TGTGCCAGCAGCACAACTTGGACCAGCACAGATACGCAGTATTTT
CASSTTWTSTDTQYF
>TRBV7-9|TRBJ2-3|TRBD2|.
TGTGCCAGCAGCTTAACTAGCGGGGGGGCCCGAGATACGCAGTATTTT
CASSLTSGGARDTQYF
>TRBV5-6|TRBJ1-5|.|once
TGTGCCAGCAGCTTACTTCGGACATCATTTGGTCAGCCCCAGCATTTT
CASSLLRTSFGQPQHF
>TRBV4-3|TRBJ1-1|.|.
TGCGCCAGCAGCCAAGACATAAACAATGGTGAAGCTTTCTTT
CASSQDINNGEAFF
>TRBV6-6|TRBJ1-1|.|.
TGTGCCAGCAGCTACGGACAGTTGAACACTGAAGCTTTCTTT
CASSYGQLNTEAFF
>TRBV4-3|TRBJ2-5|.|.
TGCGCCAGCAGCCAAGAGAATAAGCAAGAGACCCAGTACTTC
CASSQENKQETQYF
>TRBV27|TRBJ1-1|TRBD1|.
TGTGCCAGCAGTTTAGCCTCAGGGGGGTACACTGAAGCTTTCTTT
CASSLASGGYTEAFF
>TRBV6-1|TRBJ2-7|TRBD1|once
TGTGCCAGCACCCCGACAGGGAGAGAGCAGTACTTC
CASTPTGREQYF
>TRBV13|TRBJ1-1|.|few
TGTGCCAGCACGGAGGGTGTAAACACTGAAGCTTTCTTT
CASTEGVNTEAFF
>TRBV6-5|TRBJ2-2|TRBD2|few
TGTGCCAGCAGTTACGAGGCGGGGGGGAACACCGGGGAGCTGTTTTTT
CASSYEAGGNTGELFF
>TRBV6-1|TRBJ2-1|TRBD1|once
TGTGCCAGCAGTGACCACAGGGGCTCCTACAATGAGCAGTTCTTC
CASSDHRGSYNEQFF
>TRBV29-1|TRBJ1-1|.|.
TGCAGCGGGACCTGGGATAACACTGAAGCTTTCTTT
CSGTWDNTEAFF
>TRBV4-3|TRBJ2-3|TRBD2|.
TGCGCCAGCAGCCAAGTTGGACTAGCGGGGTATACAGATACGCAGTATTTT
CASSQVGLAGYTDTQYF
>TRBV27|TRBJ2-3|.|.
TGTGCCAGCAGTACACCTCAGACAGATACGCAGTATTTT
CASSTPQTDTQYF
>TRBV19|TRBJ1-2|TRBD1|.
TGTGCCAGTTCCGACAGGGGGCTGGTTGGCTACACCTTC
CASSDRGLVGYTF
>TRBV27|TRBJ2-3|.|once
TGTGCCAGCAGTTTATCCTCGGGGCCCCGAAGCACAGATACGCAGTATTTT
CASSLSSGPRSTDTQYF
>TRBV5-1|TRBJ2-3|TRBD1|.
TGCGCCAGCAGCTTGGGGCAGGGGGCGGATACGCAGTATTTT
CASSLGQGADTQYF
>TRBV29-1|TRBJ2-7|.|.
TGCAGCGTTGGTCTGGCAGCTAACGAGCAGTACTTC
CSVGLAANEQYF
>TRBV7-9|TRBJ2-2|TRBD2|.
TGTGCCAGCAGCCCCGCCCTGACTAGCGGGGGGTTCAATCCCGGGGAGCTGTTTTTT
CASSPALTSGGFNPGELFF
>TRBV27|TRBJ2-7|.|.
TGTGCCAGCAGTTTATTATCGGGATCCGAGCAGTACTTC
CASSLLSGSEQYF
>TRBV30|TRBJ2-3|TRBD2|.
TGTGCCTGGACCAGACTAGCGGGAACAGATACGCAGTATTTT
CAWTRLAGTDTQYF
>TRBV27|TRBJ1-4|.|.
TGTGCCAGCAGTTCTAGGGGTGAAAAACTGTTTTTT
CASSSRGEKLFF
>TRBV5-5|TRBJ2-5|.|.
TGTGCCAGCAGCTCAAGAGGAGGACTCCAAGAGACCCAGTACTTC
CASSSRGGLQETQYF
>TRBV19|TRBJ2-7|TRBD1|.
TGTGCCAGTAGTATTGGGACAGGGAGCTCCTACGAGCAGTACTTC
CASSIGTGSSYEQYF
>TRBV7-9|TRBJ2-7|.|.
TGTGCCAGCAGCTTAGACGGCGGTCCCTACGAGCAGTACTTC
CASSLDGGPYEQYF
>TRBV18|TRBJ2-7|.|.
TGTGCCAGCTCACTCCAGAGGAATTCCTACGAGCAGTACTTC
CASSLQRNSYEQYF
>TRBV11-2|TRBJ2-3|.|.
TGTGCCAGCAGCTCTTTTGCAGATACGCAGTATTTT
CASSSFADTQYF
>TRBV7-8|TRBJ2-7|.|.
TGTGCCAGCAGCTGGGGAGACAGGGGAGGGTGCGAGCAGTACTTC
CASSWGDRGGCEQYF
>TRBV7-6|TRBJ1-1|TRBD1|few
TGTGCCAGCAGCGCCGGACAGGGTATGAACACTGAAGCTTTCTTT
CASSAGQGMNTEAFF
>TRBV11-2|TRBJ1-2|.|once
TGTGCCAGCAGCCCTTCCTCACGAGGTACACTCGGCTACACCTTC
CASSPSSRGTLGYTF
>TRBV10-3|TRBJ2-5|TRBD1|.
TGTGCCATCAGTGAAGGGACAGGGGGTATCGAGACCCAGTACTTC
CAISEGTGGIETQYF
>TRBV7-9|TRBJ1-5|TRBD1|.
TGTGCCAGCAGCCTCGGACAGGACAATCAGCCCCAGCATTTT
CASSLGQDNQPQHF
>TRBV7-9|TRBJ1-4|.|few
TGTGCCAGCAGCTTAGTGTCCTCCGCAACTAATGAAAAACTGTTTTTT
CASSLVSSATNEKLFF
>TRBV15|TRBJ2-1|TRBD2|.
TGTGCCACCAGCAGAGATCTAGGGGCGACAGGACCCTTAGCGGGAGGGTACAATGAGCAGTTCTTC
CATSRDLGATGPLAGGYNEQFF
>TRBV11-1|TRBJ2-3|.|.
TGTGCCAGCAGCTTAGAGTTCCTAGCCACAGATACGCAGTATTTT
CASSLEFLATDTQYF
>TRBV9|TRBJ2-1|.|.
TGTGCCAGCAGCGGTATTAGGGGCCATAATCACGAGCAGTTCTTC
CASSGIRGHNHEQFF
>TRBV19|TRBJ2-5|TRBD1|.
TGTGCCAGTAGTGTGGGACAGGGACAAGAGACCCAGTACTTC
CASSVGQGQETQYF
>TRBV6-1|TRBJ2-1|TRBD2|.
TGTGCCAGCAGTGATTTGGCGGGAGGGCCTCCTGAGCAGTTCTTC
CASSDLAGGPPEQFF
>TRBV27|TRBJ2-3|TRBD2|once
TGTGCCAGCAGTTTACTTAGCGGGAGTTCCGATACGCAGTATTTT
CASSLLSGSSDTQYF
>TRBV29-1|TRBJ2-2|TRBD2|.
TGCAGCGTTCGGGGGGGCTCCGGGGAGCTGTTTTTT
CSVRGGSGELFF
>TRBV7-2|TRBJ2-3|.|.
TGTGCCAGCAGCATCCCCTGGGACAGCACAGATACGCAGTATTTT
CASSIPWDSTDTQYF
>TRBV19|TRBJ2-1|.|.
TGTGCCAGTTTCCCTACGGTTGTGGGAGACGGCAATGAGCAGTTCTTC
CASFPTVVGDGNEQFF
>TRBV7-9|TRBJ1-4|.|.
TGTGCCAGCAGCTTAGTGGACCCCGATACCGAAAAACTGTTTTTT
CASSLVDPDTEKLFF
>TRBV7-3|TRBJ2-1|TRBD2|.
TGTGCCAGCAGCTCCCGCGGGGGACCCTACAATGAGCAGTTCTTC
CASSSRGGPYNEQFF
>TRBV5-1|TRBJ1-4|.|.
TGCGCCAGCAGCAGCCCCACAGGGCGGGAGGAAAAACTGTTTTTT
CASSSPTGREEKLFF
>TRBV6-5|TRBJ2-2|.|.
TGTGCCAGCAGTACAGCGAACACCGGGGAGCTGTTTTTT
CASSTANTGELFF
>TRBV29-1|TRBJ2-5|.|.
TGCAGCGTTGAGGGCAGGGAGGCCTATGAGACCCAGTACTTC
CSVEGREAYETQYF
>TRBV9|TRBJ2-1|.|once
TGTGCCAGCAGCGGCTCCGGGTCAACCTACAATGAGCAGTTCTTC
CASSGSGSTYNEQFF
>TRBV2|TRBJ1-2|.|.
TGTGCCAGCACTCAGGGGTCCTATGGCTACACCTTC
CASTQGSYGYTF
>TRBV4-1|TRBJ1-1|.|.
TGCGCCAGCAGCCAAGGTACCGGGACGACCTCGAACACTGAAGCTTTCTTT
CASSQGTGTTSNTEAFF